Listed here is a single T cell receptor (beta chain). This clonotype was detected only a few times. No antigen is known for it. Base qualities are not at hand, and no much larger clone is one base apart. These data originate in a study of response to subunit inactivated influenza vaccine listed by TCRdb under 2018. Regarding the study in general: The study used deep quantitative T cell receptor repertoire profiling to track responses to a trivalent subunit inactivated influenza vaccine. Study-level results and caveats: The authors suggested that each seasonal influenza vaccination may recruit only a limited number of new T cells.

V is cut back by 7 bases and J by 2 bases, with 8 bases in the junction unmatched. The germline V gene (reference sequence) yields DFQATT for CDR1 and SNEGSKA for CDR2. Measured from the cysteine to the phenylalanine, the CDR3 is 13 residues long. The retained sequence is limited to the CDR3, 39 bases, with the frame set at the first base. Receptor amplification or capture employed RT-PCR. Instrument on record: Illumina HiSeq 2500. TCRdb reran the public reads through fastp at Q25 and MiXCR, keeping productive beta chains. Each record represents a unique CDR3 protein, reported with the most common genes and DNA among its rows. This sample comprises fewer than 550,000 distinct CDR3 sequences, roughly 25% of them detected only once. The ten largest clonotypes hold 1.9% of the sample.

The specimen was CD4+ T cells sorted from PBMCs, collected roughly 5 days after vaccination. In this chain, TRBV20-1 is recombined with TRBJ2-7, with 7 bases aligning to TRBD2. The origin of this receptor is a man over 45 who received an inactivated influenza vaccine. Donor details come from another sample of the same person, matched by shared clones. The DNA is as follows: TGCAGTGTGGGAGGGGTCGGAACCTACGAGCAGTACTTC. The translation is CSVGGVGTYEQYF.